This T cell receptor beta chain was retrieved from a study of cytomegalovirus exposure and HLA in healthy donors (dated by TCRdb to about 2017). Turning to the overall study: According to an earlier analysis of 587 of the donors, about 190 million T cells yielded 120 million or so unique TCR beta sequences and roughly 280 Gb of sequence data. An early release covering just under 650 HLA-typed donors comprised 300 to 350 gigabases of sequencing data and approximately 85 million unique TCR sequences. The genetic ancestry cluster associated with self-reported Caucasian donors included roughly four fifths of the approximately 400 genotyped donors. The aim of the study was to test whether cataloging public T cell receptors could identify signatures of past pathogen exposure. Using immunosequencing, the study profiled T cell repertoires from about 610 subjects and related those repertoires to cytomegalovirus serostatus. Besides the first cohort of 500 to 700 subjects, a separate validation cohort made up of over 95 different subjects was used. To predict cytomegalovirus infection status, the study brought together high-throughput TCR immunosequencing, statistical association of individual TCRs with disease status, and machine learning. A later analysis re-analyzed previously published TCR beta repertoires from several hundred donors and added high-resolution HLA genotyping to study TCR occurrence patterns. Rather than using new phenotypic data, the later analysis identified candidate immune exposures from TCR beta sequences and from how often those sequences occurred across donors. An earlier analysis of approximately 580 of the donors used high-throughput TCR beta sequencing to judge whether each TCR beta V gene segment behaved as functional or pseudogenic. Donor age, sex, ethnicity and CMV serostatus were compiled alongside the repertoire data. A later genetic analysis used genome-wide SNP genotypes for about three fifths of the 666 donors, treating that subset as a discovery cohort. Every repertoire in the discovery cohort had been generated on one and the same sequencing platform. HLA typing included class I and class II loci at four-digit resolution. The number of typed donors differed by locus: 629-630 for A, B, C, DRB1 and DQB1; some 540 for DQA1; approximately 600 for DPA1; and 450 to 480 for DPB1. A few DR-DQ haplotypes were treated as single units for association and clustering because of strong linkage in the cohort. On average, 235,054 unique TCR beta nucleotide sequences were sequenced per donor among roughly 430 genotyped donors of the cohort, with about 17% of those sequences being non-productive.

Results the study describes overall, beyond this receptor: According to a later analysis, TCR association rates differed among HLA loci, with DRB1 alleles showing the most associated TCRs and HLA-C alleles showing the fewest. The authors suggested that the approach could potentially be extended to other disease states and immunological phenotypes. Some IMGT-functional V segments, including TRBV6-2 and TRBV6-3, could not be told apart with the 87-base-pair reads, so those segments were excluded. Several of the top co-occurrence clusters appeared to be linked to parvovirus B19, influenza, CMV and Epstein-Barr virus, according to a later analysis. Presence/absence analyses assumed roughly uniform sequencing depth across donors, an assumption that may not hold. An earlier analysis of some 560 of the donors showed that most TCR beta V segments appeared in productive rearrangements either about 87% or about 30% of the time, which broadly matched IMGT annotations. A later analysis found that most CMV-associated TCR beta chains appeared HLA-restricted, with HLA associations seemingly driven largely by CMV exposure. In a later analysis, HLA-associated TCR beta chains were found to be more clonally expanded and to have lower generation probabilities than equally common non-associated chains. Linkage disequilibrium might explain the correlated functional status among segregating V segments, but an unknown experimental factor could not be excluded. A further reported finding was that TCR beta sequences accurately predicted the HLA-A and HLA-B alleles for most subjects in the first cohort. The classifier was reported to diagnose cytomegalovirus status with high specificity and sensitivity in both the original cohort and the validation cohort. A group of highly shared sequence variants was considered likely to be a technical artifact of the sequencing pipeline. When HLA alleles, especially DR and DQ, strongly co-occurred, TCR associations were difficult to assign to individual alleles. Because some donors lacked HLA typing at each locus, the association tests relied only on the typed subset. The study listed over 150 TCR beta chains as associated with cytomegalovirus. Most TCR sequences were seen in very few donors, while some public TCRs were found in many individuals. In a later genetic analysis, a missense DCLRE1C variant was associated with V-gene and J-gene trimming of TCR beta chains, and the association was replicated in an independent cohort. A later analysis associated 15,000 or so TCR beta sequences with specific HLA alleles at a false discovery rate of 0.05. The cohort was sequenced for TCR beta chains only, and without alpha or paired-chain data the features that could be detected were limited. The earlier analysis of 587 of the donors excluded some 15 rarely observed V segments, including chromosome 9 orphons, because counts were too low. For the cohort, immune exposure information was limited to CMV serostatus. A later genetic analysis reported fewer N-insertions in productive TCRs among donors in an Asian-associated ancestry cluster than the roughly 700-donor mean. A few of the identified cytomegalovirus-associated TCR beta chains were confirmed in vitro to be specific for cytomegalovirus antigens.

The library relied on the immunoSEQ multiplex PCR assay. A mixture of 60 forward primers for TCR Vbeta segments and 13 reverse primers for TCR Jbeta segments was used in the multiplex PCR. The CDR3 region of rearranged TCR beta genes was amplified from genomic DNA with a multiplex PCR assay. The amplified TCR beta libraries were sequenced on the Illumina HiSeq System as 87-base-pair reads. The original pipeline was this. In a later analysis, tens of millions of unique TCR beta chains were counted across the 500 to 850 repertoires, and roughly 11 million of these chains were shared by at least two donors. To remove PCR and sequencing errors, raw reads were error-corrected and collapsed into unique sequences using a nearest-neighbor algorithm that merged closely related sequences. To assign V, D and J gene segments, CDR3 sequences were aligned to IMGT reference sequences. For a sequence to be retained, a match of at least six nucleotides was required to both a V gene segment and a J gene segment. Rearrangements were called productive when the CDR3 lacked stop codons and stayed in frame with V and J; all others were non-productive. CDR3 was defined by IMGT convention, running from the second conserved V-encoded cysteine to the conserved J-encoded phenylalanine. The earlier analysis of some 580 of the donors excluded any sequence lacking an unambiguous match to a single V gene segment. In an earlier analysis of 587 of the donors, V segments were called functional above 56.7% productive rearrangements and were called segregating when the between-donor standard deviation exceeded 5%. A statistical classification framework was developed to diagnose cytomegalovirus status using the catalog of TCR beta chain sequences. A later analysis assigned V and J genes by comparing TCR nucleotide sequences with IMGT/GENE-DB human TR gene sequences. The TCRdist pipeline was used in a later analysis to assign CDR3 sequences and most-parsimonious VDJ recombination scenarios. In a later analysis, each TCR beta chain was defined by its CDR3 amino acid sequence together with its V-gene family, and reads lacking a unique V-gene family were excluded. In a later analysis, some 600 highly shared, low-generation-probability nucleotide sequences were removed to address suspected cross-contamination and a sequencing artifact. A later analysis calculated a clonal expansion index for each public chain from normalized within-repertoire ranks of inferred template counts. In a later analysis, generation probabilities were computed with a VDJ recombination model fitted to out-of-frame rearrangements, and the resulting probabilities were checked against IGoR. Hypergeometric tests were used in a later analysis to score TCR-TCR, TCR-HLA and TCR-CMV co-occurrence, with a repertoire-size bias correction applied to the TCR pairs. To estimate false discovery rates, a later analysis permuted the HLA or CMV assignments 20 times. In a later analysis, co-occurring TCRs were grouped using DBSCAN, and TCRdist sequence similarity was added for clustering within HLA-allele-positive subsets. Co-occurrence clustering excluded repertoires with fewer than 30,000 or more than 120,000 public chains, plus five with anomalous nucleotide sharing. The source is immuneACCESS, and TCRdb retained only in-frame sequences with V and J called. Part of the clones is not carried over; for the studies checked, unresolved V genes explain less than half of this, and the remainder is unexplained. That table gives V, J and clone size, and the DNA gave D and trimming. Present in this sample are fewer than 200,000 clones, more than 70% of which were seen just once. About 1.4% of the sample lies in the top ten.

Note on this clone: No cognate antigen has been identified for it. No per-base quality is available; no much larger clone lies one base away.

V is clipped by 2 bases and J by 3 bases, and the sequence between their germline boundaries is 11 bases long. CDR3 length: 14 amino acids, cysteine to phenylalanine. Only the CDR3 DNA is retained, 42 bases long and in frame from the first base. CDR1 and CDR2, per the germline V gene, are SGHRS and YFSETQ. In total, roughly 710 healthy bone marrow donors made up the cohort. All cohort members were sampled while nominally healthy, although unrecorded immune exposures were likely present. The donor tested CMV seronegative, placing the donor among the roughly 400 seronegative members of the cohort. A peripheral blood sample was collected from each donor, and TCR beta sequencing was performed on peripheral blood mononuclear cells. The Qiagen DNeasy Blood Extraction Kit was used to extract genomic DNA from the blood cell samples.

Sequencing was done on a sample of PBMCs. The V gene is TRBV5-1 and the J gene is TRBJ1-1; a tentative D call is TRBD1 (6 bases match). The sequence came from a girl between 10 and 17 years old in good health and CMV-seronegative. The nucleotides are TGCGCCAGCAGCTTTACAGGGTGGGACACTGAAGCTTTCTTT. The resulting protein is CASSFTGWDTEAFF. This CDR3, with the reference TRBV5-1 and TRBJ1-1 proteins standing in past its ends, gives the full variable domain KAGVTQTPRYLIKTRGQQVTLSCSPISGHRSVSWYQQTPGQGLQFLFEYFSETQRNKGNFPGRFSGRQFSNSRSEMNVSTLELGDSALYLCASSFTGWDTEAFFGQGTRLTVV.